This T cell receptor beta chain is drawn from a study of T cell repertoires and HLA-DP antigens. Overall study results and limits: Antigen presentation used HeLa cells, with total CD4+ cells responding.

With regard to this clone: What it binds is unknown.

The CDR3 runs to 13 residues. Germline V gene lookup returns CDR1 SGHNT and CDR2 YYREEE (reference sequence). Trimming stripped 10 bases from V and 4 bases from J, with 17 bases between. For pre-culture CD4+ samples, the target was 200,000 T cell genomes. TCRdb's copy holds only in-frame clones and misses some; the assay was immunoSEQ multiplex PCR. The sample consists of about 110,000 clones, approximately 92% of them appearing once. Untouched CD4+ T cells were isolated by negative selection, averaging about 98% purity. What was sequenced was CD4+ T cells from PBMCs. This receptor was taken from a young woman in good health and CMV-seronegative. This chain uses TRBV5-4 with TRBJ1-2; possibly TRBD1 for D (6 bases). The CDR3 sequence: CACGGPGAYGYTF. The CDR3 nucleotides read TGTGCCTGCGGGGGACCAGGGGCCTATGGCTACACCTTC.